The 15 T cell receptor beta chains given below trace back to one sample, sequenced in a study of spatial heterogeneity in lung cancer (dated by TCRdb to the late 2010s). This specimen's time point label, interpreted: sample taken at primary tumor resection. For TCR sequencing, whole RNA was extracted from tumor and nontumor lung tissue, or from cryopreserved PBMC samples, and no cell sorting was done. Receptor amplification or capture employed 5' RACE. The listed sequencing device is NextSeq 500. The raw public data were reprocessed by TCRdb itself: fastp quality trimming at Q25, MiXCR clonotype calling, in-frame beta chains only. CDR3 protein sequences are deduplicated, and each keeps its most common genes and DNA. The sample table contains 950 to 1,300 distinct CDR3 sequences; only one count was recorded for roughly a quarter of them. The ten largest clones take up 15% to 20% of the sample. The sequencing here drew on PBMCs, taken at surgery. The receptors originated from a female donor with early-stage non-small cell lung cancer.

This clonotype was seen more than once but under ten times. The library was designed around alpha chains, so this beta chain is a stray read whose abundance carries little weight. The CDR3 here is CASSPPVRPAVETQYF. CDR3 DNA: TGTGCCAGCTCACCGCCTGTTAGACCGGCTGTGGAGACCCAGTACTTC. The V and J genes are TRBV18 and TRBJ2-5; D gene ambiguous. The V end lost 3 bases, the J end lost 5 bases, and 19 bases lay between the germline ends. From germline, CDR1 is KGHSH and CDR2 LQKENI. This CDR3 spans 16 amino acids. Looking up the rest from reference TRBV18 and TRBJ2-5 gives the full variable domain: NAGVMQNPRHLVRRRGQEARLRCSPMKGHSHVYWYRQLPEEGLKFMVYLQKENIIDESGMPKERFSAEFPKEGPSILRIQQVVRGDSAAYFCASSPPVRPAVETQYFGPGTRLLVL.

As to this clonotype: Found in a library prepared for alpha chains, this beta chain is an off-target read, and its abundance has little meaning. V and J are TRBV4-1 and TRBJ2-5; 12 bases line up with TRBD2. Germline lookup yields CDR1 MGHRA and CDR2 YSYEKL. V trimming: 1 base; J trimming: 2 bases; junction bases outside the gene matches: 2. This CDR3 spans 16 amino acids. CDR3 DNA: TGCGCCAGCAGCCAAGTAACTAGCGGGGGGCAAGAGACCCAGTACTTC. It codes for CASSQVTSGGQETQYF.

Regarding this clonotype: One end of the junction varies from germline; a read error may be responsible. This beta chain was picked up by a library intended for alpha chains and is off target, so its count carries little meaning. The genes are TRBV5-4 and TRBJ2-3; D not resolved. This CDR3 spans 12 amino acids. Germline V gives CDR1 SGHNT, CDR2 YYREEE (reference sequence). CDR3 residues: CASSLSTDTKYF. The CDR3 bases are TGTGCCAGCAGCTTGAGCACAGATACGAAGTATTTT. Filled out from reference TRBV5-4 and TRBJ2-3, the complete variable domain reads ETGVTQSPTHLIKTRGQQVTLRCSSQSGHNTVSWYQQALGQGPQFIFQYYREEENGRGNFPPRFSGLQFPNYSSELNVNALELDDSALYLCASSLSTDTKYFGPGTRLTVL.

Regarding this clonotype: This beta chain is off target for a library built for alpha chains, so its abundance means little. The chain uses TRBV5-6 and TRBJ2-5; TRBD2 matches 9 bases. The CDR3 runs to 15 residues. From germline, CDR1 is SGHDT and CDR2 YYEEEE. V lost 1 base and J lost 5; bases outside the gene matches: 6. CDR3 nucleotides: TGTGCCAGCAGCTTGCGCCTAGCGGGATCGGAGACCCAGTACTTC. Translated: CASSLRLAGSETQYF. The full variable domain, in which reference TRBV5-6 and TRBJ2-5 provide the parts outside the CDR3, is DAGVTQSPTHLIKTRGQQVTLRCSPKSGHDTVSWYQQALGQGPQFIFQYYEEEERQRGNFPDRFSGHQFPNYSSELNVNALLLGDSALYLCASSLRLAGSETQYFGPGTRLLVL.

This clonotype was observed a handful of times. A library prepared for alpha chains yielded this beta chain as an off-target read; its size is of little meaning. The J gene is TRBJ1-1, the V gene TRBV7-9, with 8 bases fitting TRBD1. The V and J ends lost 4 bases and 3 bases, in that order; junction bases with no gene match: 16. The CDR3 is made up of 18 amino acids. Germline lookup yields CDR1 SEHNR and CDR2 FQNEAQ (reference sequence). The CDR3 reads CASSSLTLRTGWYTEAFF. Here the CDR3 DNA reads TGTGCCAGCAGCTCACTTACACTTCGGACAGGGTGGTACACTGAAGCTTTCTTT. Supplemented by reference TRBV7-9 and TRBJ1-1, the full variable domain reads DTGVSQNPRHKITKRGQNVTFRCDPISEHNRLYWYRQTLGQGPEFLTYFQNEAQLEKSRLLSDRFSAERPKGSFSTLEIQRTEQGDSAMYLCASSSLTLRTGWYTEAFFGQGTRLTVV.

Details on this clonotype: In a library made to pick up alpha chains, this beta chain is a stray read with a size that means little. J is TRBJ2-7 and V is TRBV7-2; D not certain. CDR3 length: 13 residues. V lost 2 bases and J lost 0, with 5 bases in between. The germline V gene has CDR1 SGHTA and CDR2 FQGNSA. CDR3 sequence (DNA): TGTGCCAGCAGCTTACAGACCTCCTACGAGCAGTACTTC. As protein: CASSLQTSYEQYF.

As concerns this clonotype: Little can be read into the size of this beta chain, an off-target read in a library designed for alpha chains. The V and J genes are TRBV5-4 and TRBJ1-6; weak D call: TRBD1 (6 bases). CDR1 is SGHNT and CDR2 is YYREEE in the germline V gene (reference sequence). The CDR3 loop spans 15 amino acids. Trimming pared 4 bases from V and 5 bases from J, leaving 13 bases between. CDR3 residues: CASSNPGQNNSPLHF. In nucleotides, the CDR3 is TGTGCCAGCAGCAACCCGGGACAAAATAATTCACCCCTCCACTTT.

This clonotype was observed a handful of times. This beta chain is a stray read from a library made for alpha chains; its abundance is not meaningful. The V gene is TRBV7-2, the J gene TRBJ1-4; tentatively, D is TRBD1 (6 bases). The CDR3 loop spans 18 amino acids. The ends were cut back, 4 bases at V and 3 bases at J, with 21 bases in the middle. Per the germline V gene, CDR1 is SGHTA and CDR2 is FQGNSA. The CDR3 region is CASSSGGGQPTPNEKLFF. The CDR3 region has the DNA TGTGCCAGCAGCTCCGGAGGGGGACAACCGACCCCTAATGAAAAACTGTTTTTT. Looking up the rest from reference TRBV7-2 and TRBJ1-4 gives the full variable domain: GAGVSQSPSNKVTEKGKDVELRCDPISGHTALYWYRQSLGQGLEFLIYFQGNSAPDKSGLPSDRFSAERTGGSVSTLTIQRTQQEDSAVYLCASSSGGGQPTPNEKLFFGSGTQLSVL.

This clonotype is large by share. This beta chain is a stray read from a library made for alpha chains; its abundance is not meaningful. The CDR3 coding sequence is TGTGCCAGTAGCGGACTAGCGGGACGGGGTGAGCAGTTCTTC. Translated: CASSGLAGRGEQFF. The chain has TRBV19 and TRBJ2-1; TRBD2 matches at 12 bases. The CDR3 is 14 amino acids. The germline V gene encodes CDR1 LNHDA and CDR2 SQIVND (reference sequence). V was clipped by 6 bases and J by 9 bases; unmatched bases: 6.

Comments on this clonotype: This beta chain slipped into a library made for alpha chains as a stray read, so its size is not meaningful. The chain combines TRBV20-1 with TRBJ2-2; D gene ambiguous. This CDR3 contains 14 residues. Between the trimmed V and J ends, which lost 3 bases and 4 bases, there was a span of 12 bases. Germline V gene data show CDR1 as DFQATT and CDR2 as SNEGSKA (reference sequence). The CDR3: CSASFTQGTGELFF. The CDR3 DNA is TGCAGTGCTAGTTTTACTCAAGGCACCGGGGAGCTGTTTTTT.

This clonotype is deemed hyperexpanded. This beta chain is off target for a library built for alpha chains, so its abundance means little. The chain combines TRBV20-1 with TRBJ2-3, with D unresolved. The V gene's germline CDR1 is DFQATT and CDR2 SNEGSKA (reference sequence). Trimming left V 5 bases short and J 2 bases short, with 14 bases between. This CDR3 contains 14 residues. The CDR3 sequence: CSAQSGPPTDTQYF. DNA for the CDR3: TGCAGTGCTCAATCCGGGCCCCCCACAGATACGCAGTATTTT.

This clonotype turned up a few times. This beta chain lies outside the target of a library built for alpha chains; its clone size means little. CDR3 amino acids: CASSLDNNYGYTF. The CDR3 DNA sequence: TGTGCCAGCAGCTTAGACAATAACTATGGCTACACCTTC. This chain connects TRBV7-2 to TRBJ1-2, with D hard to call. Trimming took off 1 base at V and 1 base at J, with 4 bases between the two ends. This CDR3 has 13 residues. CDR1 is SGHTA, CDR2 FQGNSA, per germline.

This clonotype was seen a few times. The library was designed around alpha chains, so this beta chain is a stray read whose abundance carries little weight. V and J are TRBV7-2 and TRBJ2-3; TRBD2 matches at 9 bases. V shed 5 bases and J 4 bases; nucleotides not matched to a gene: 10. This CDR3 has 16 amino acids. The germline CDR1 and CDR2 sequences are SGHTA and FQGNSA. CDR3 loop: CASSPQPGLAADTQYF. CDR3 DNA: TGTGCCAGCAGCCCCCAACCGGGACTAGCAGCAGATACGCAGTATTTT.

This clonotype was seen a single time. With the library built for alpha chains, this beta chain is off target and its frequency is not meaningful. The chain carries TRBV10-3 and TRBJ2-3; D is unclear. This CDR3 has 15 residues. Per germline, CDR1 ENHRY and CDR2 SYGVKD. V dropped 2 bases and J dropped 0 bases, with 9 bases sitting between them. The CDR3 is CAISEALTSTDTQYF. The CDR3 bases are TGTGCCATCAGTGAGGCCCTTACTAGCACAGATACGCAGTATTTT.

In regard to this clonotype: This beta chain came through as a stray read in a library set up for alpha chains, and its size says little. The J gene is TRBJ1-1, the V gene TRBV6-2 or TRBV6-3; 7 positions match TRBD1. With 9 bases clipped from V and 5 bases from J, the junction kept 3 bases outside the gene matches. The CDR3 contains 11 residues. In germline, CDR1 is MNHEY, CDR2 SVGEGT. CDR3 coding DNA: TGTGCCAGTCAACAGGGGACTGAAGCTTTCTTT. The encoded protein is CASQQGTEAFF.